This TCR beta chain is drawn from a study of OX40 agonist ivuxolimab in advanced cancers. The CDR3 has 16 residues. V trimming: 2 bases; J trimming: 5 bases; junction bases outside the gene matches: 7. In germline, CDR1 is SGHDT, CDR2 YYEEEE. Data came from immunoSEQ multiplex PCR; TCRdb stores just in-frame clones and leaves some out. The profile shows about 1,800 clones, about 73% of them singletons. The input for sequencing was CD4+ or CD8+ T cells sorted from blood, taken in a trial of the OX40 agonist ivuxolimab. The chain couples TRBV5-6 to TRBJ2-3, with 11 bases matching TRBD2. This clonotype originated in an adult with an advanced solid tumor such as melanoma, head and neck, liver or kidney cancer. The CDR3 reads CASSFRTSGGRDTQYF. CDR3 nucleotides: TGTGCCAGCAGCTTTCGTACTAGCGGGGGCAGAGATACGCAGTATTTT.